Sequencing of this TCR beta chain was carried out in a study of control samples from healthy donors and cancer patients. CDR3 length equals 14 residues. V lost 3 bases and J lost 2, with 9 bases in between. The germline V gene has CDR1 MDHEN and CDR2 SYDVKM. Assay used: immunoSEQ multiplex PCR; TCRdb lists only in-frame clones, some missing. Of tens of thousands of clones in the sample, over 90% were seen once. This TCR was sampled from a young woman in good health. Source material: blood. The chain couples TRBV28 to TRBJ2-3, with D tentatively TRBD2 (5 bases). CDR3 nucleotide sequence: TGTGCCAGCAGTTTGAGACTATACACAGATACGCAGTATTTT. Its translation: CASSLRLYTDTQYF. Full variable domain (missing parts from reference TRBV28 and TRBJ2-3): DVKVTQSSRYLVKRTGEKVFLECVQDMDHENMFWYRQDPGLGLRLIYFSYDVKMKEKGDIPEGYSVSREKKERFSLILESASTNQTSMYLCASSLRLYTDTQYFGPGTRLTVL.